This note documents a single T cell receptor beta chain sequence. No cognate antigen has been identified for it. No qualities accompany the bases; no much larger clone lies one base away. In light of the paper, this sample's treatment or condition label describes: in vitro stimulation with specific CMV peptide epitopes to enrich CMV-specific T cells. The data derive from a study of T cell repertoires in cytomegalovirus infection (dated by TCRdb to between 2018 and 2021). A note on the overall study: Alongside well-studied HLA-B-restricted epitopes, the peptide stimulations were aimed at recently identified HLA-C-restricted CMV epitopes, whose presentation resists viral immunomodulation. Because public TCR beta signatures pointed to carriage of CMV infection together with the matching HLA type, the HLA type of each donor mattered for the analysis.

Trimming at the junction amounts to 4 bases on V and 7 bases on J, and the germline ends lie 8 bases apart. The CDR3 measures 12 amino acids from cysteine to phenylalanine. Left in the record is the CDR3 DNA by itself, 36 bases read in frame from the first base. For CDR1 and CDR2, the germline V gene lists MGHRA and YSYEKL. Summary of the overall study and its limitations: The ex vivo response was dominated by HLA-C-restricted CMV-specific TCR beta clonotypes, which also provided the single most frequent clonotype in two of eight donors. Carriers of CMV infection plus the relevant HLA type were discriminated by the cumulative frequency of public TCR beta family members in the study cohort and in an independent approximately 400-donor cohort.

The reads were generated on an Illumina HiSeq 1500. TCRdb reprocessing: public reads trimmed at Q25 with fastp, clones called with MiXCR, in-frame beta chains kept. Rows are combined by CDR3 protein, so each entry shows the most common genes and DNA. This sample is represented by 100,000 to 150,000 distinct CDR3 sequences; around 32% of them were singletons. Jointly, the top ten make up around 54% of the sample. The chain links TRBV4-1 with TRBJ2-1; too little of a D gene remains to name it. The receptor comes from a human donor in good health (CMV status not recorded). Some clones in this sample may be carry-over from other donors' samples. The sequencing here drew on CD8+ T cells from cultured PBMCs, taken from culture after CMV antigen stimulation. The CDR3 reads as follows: CASSPTLNEQFF. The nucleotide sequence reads TGCGCCAGCAGCCCGACCCTGAATGAGCAGTTCTTC.